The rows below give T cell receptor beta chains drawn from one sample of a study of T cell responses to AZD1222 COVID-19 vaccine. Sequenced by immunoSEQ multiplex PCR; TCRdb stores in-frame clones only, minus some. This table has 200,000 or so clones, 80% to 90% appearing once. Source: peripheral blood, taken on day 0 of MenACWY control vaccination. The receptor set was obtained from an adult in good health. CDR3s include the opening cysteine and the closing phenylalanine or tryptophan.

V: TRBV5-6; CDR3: CASSFLGGETQYF
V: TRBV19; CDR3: CATTSGTSIGEQYF
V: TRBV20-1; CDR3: CSASYLGVGANVLTF
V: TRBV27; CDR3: CASSLMGQSLRSTQYF
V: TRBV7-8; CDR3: CASSLATANLWEQYF
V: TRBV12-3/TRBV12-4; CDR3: CASTLGLAEKLFF
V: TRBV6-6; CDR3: CASSYGSGQRYNEQFF
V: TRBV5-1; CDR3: CASSRTGTDTQYF
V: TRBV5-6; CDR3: CASSFQRELSEQFF
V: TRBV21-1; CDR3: CAPLPGPGNTIYF
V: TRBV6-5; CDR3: CASSSQSLEKLFF
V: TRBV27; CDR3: CASSEDGEHQPQHF
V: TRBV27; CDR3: CASSPRTGDLEKLFF
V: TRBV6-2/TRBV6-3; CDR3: CASSFFGLYGYTF
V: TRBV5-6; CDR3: CASSSISYNEQFF
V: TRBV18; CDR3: CASSPASQGSDSPLHF
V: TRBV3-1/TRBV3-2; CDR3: CASSSQGGDEQYF
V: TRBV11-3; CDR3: CASSSGGANTGELFF
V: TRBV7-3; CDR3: CASSLRNGHTDTQYF
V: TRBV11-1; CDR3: CASSLGEAGELFF
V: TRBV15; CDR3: CATSKGSSGANVLTF
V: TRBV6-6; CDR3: CASSLRSGISSGANVLTF
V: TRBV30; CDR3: CAWSHHRGGSPLHF
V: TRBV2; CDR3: CASRGDFNSPLHF
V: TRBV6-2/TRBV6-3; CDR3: CASSYPSLTSGPTDTQYF
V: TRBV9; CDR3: CASSAWPGLQLNEQFF
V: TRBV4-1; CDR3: CASSQGGSRYYEQFF
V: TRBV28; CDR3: CASSPWGSADKNIQYF
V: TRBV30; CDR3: CAGGDSPYEQYF
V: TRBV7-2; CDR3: CASSLSQGGYEQYF
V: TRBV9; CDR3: CASSGSKGTSGRAGTHNEQFF
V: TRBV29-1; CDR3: CSYGTENTEAFF
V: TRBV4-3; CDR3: CASSRGRGGLNEQYF
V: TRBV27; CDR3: CASSPPLKRTTDTQYF
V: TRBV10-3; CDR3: CAISVGQNQPQHF
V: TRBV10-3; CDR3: CAIRGTDSYNSPLHF